Below are 27 T cell receptor beta chains sequenced from a single sample in a study of T cells after yellow fever vaccination. Using its own MiXCR run on the 5' RACE reads, TCRdb lists one record per CDR3 protein. The sample records 4,500 to 6,500 distinct CDR3 sequences, approximately 5.9% being singletons. The sequenced sample was PBMCs, either bulk or a sorted T-cell subset (CD4+, CD8+, memory, or dextramer-sorted; not recorded which), obtained less than 18 days after the first yellow fever vaccination. Receptor source: a man in his late teens or twenties who received the YFV17D yellow fever vaccine.

This clonotype has at least ten counts. The rearrangement joins TRBV7-8 to TRBJ2-7; perhaps TRBD2 as D (6 bases). V dropped 5 bases and J dropped 2 bases, with 10 bases sitting between them. The CDR3 has 13 residues. The germline gives CDR1 SGHVS, CDR2 FQNEAQ. In nucleotides, the CDR3 is TGTGCCAGCAGCCACGGGGGAGCCTACGAGCAGTACTTC. Protein sequence: CASSHGGAYEQYF.

This clonotype was seen many times. The V and J genes are TRBV7-2 and TRBJ2-3, with TRBD2 matching 8 bases. The junction had 5 bases not matched to a gene; V was cut back by 5 bases and J by 1 base. The CDR3 runs to 15 residues. CDR1 and CDR2 from the germline V gene are SGHTA and FQGNSA. The CDR3 spells CASSIDSGGTDTQYF. CDR3 DNA sequence: TGTGCCAGCAGCATAGATAGCGGGGGCACAGATACGCAGTATTTT.

This clonotype has ten or more counts. The chain's CDR3 is CASKPIAGDEQFF. The CDR3 bases are TGTGCCAGCAAACCCATAGCGGGGGATGAGCAGTTCTTC. J is TRBJ2-1 and V is TRBV3-1; 9 nucleotides agree with TRBD2. V lost 7 bases and J lost 8; bases outside the gene matches: 6. The CDR3 is 13 amino acids. Germline V gene lookup returns CDR1 LGHDT and CDR2 YNNKEL (reference sequence).

The chain joins TRBV5-6 to TRBJ2-7; perhaps TRBD2 as D (5 bases). The CDR3 consists of 13 residues. Trimming removed 3 bases from V and 2 bases from J, with 9 bases in between. Looked up from germline, CDR1 is SGHDT and CDR2 is YYEEEE. The CDR3 coding sequence is TGTGCCAGCAGCTCCGGGGTCCCCTACGAGCAGTACTTC. As protein: CASSSGVPYEQYF.

The sample holds many counts of this clonotype. J is TRBJ2-1 and V is TRBV29-1; weak D call: TRBD2 (6 bases). Trimming took off 2 bases at V and 6 bases at J, with 8 bases between the two ends. CDR3 size: 12 residues. CDR1 and CDR2 from the germline V gene are SQVTM and ANQGSEA. This CDR3 is CSVERGGNEQFF. CDR3 in DNA: TGCAGCGTTGAACGGGGAGGCAATGAGCAGTTCTTC.

In this sample, this clonotype turned up many times. V gene TRBV4-3 combines with J gene TRBJ2-1; D is uncertain. The CDR3 totals 15 residues. The V gene's germline CDR1 is LGHNA and CDR2 YSLEER. V was pared by 7 bases and J by 0 bases, with 13 bases between. The CDR3 DNA is TGCGCCAGCACCCCAGAGCGAAGCTCCTACAATGAGCAGTTCTTC. Encoded protein: CASTPERSSYNEQFF.

This clonotype showed up many times. This chain uses TRBV4-1 with TRBJ2-1; 7 nucleotides line up with TRBD1. CDR3 length: 14 residues. The V gene end was trimmed by 4 bases and the J gene end by 5 bases; junction bases not matched to a gene: 5. The germline V gene encodes CDR1 MGHRA and CDR2 YSYEKL. The CDR3 loop is CASSPRGRDNEQFF. In nucleotides, the CDR3 is TGCGCCAGCAGCCCAAGGGGGCGAGACAATGAGCAGTTCTTC.

This clonotype was observed at least ten times. CDR3 in amino acids: CASSQGQEVNYEQYF. The CDR3 coding sequence is TGCGCCAGCAGCCAAGGGCAAGAGGTTAACTACGAGCAGTACTTC. The chain uses TRBV4-1 and TRBJ2-7; no firm D call. In germline, CDR1 is MGHRA, CDR2 YSYEKL. V was pared by 1 base and J by 3 bases, with 13 bases between. The CDR3 is 15 amino acids.

Ten or more counts support this clonotype. The chain links TRBV4-3 to TRBJ1-5; no clear D gene. The CDR3 totals 15 residues. The germline V gene encodes CDR1 LGHNA and CDR2 YSLEER. Trimming removed 4 bases from V and 5 bases from J, with 15 bases in between. As DNA, the CDR3 is TGCGCCAGCAGCCCAGCGACACTCGGGGATCAGCCCCAGCATTTT. It specifies CASSPATLGDQPQHF.

This clonotype was recorded at least ten times. This rearrangement joins TRBV5-1 to TRBJ1-6, with D unresolved. Germline-derived CDR1 and CDR2 are SGHRS and YFSETQ. V was clipped by 6 bases and J by 11 bases, with 21 bases between them. The CDR3 has 15 amino acids. For the CDR3, the DNA is TGCGCCAGCATCACGCGGTTTCCCAATAAGGCACCCCTCCACTTT. Translation gives CASITRFPNKAPLHF.

This clonotype appeared many times. The J gene is TRBJ2-2, the V gene TRBV7-9; 10 bases are shared with TRBD2. Germline CDR1 and CDR2: SEHNR and FQNEAQ (reference sequence). The CDR3 sequence is 15 residues long. The V and J ends lost 6 bases and 3 bases, in that order; junction bases with no gene match: 4. CDR3 coding DNA: TGTGCCAGCAGTCTAGCGGGGGCGCACACCGGGGAGCTGTTTTTT. This sequence encodes CASSLAGAHTGELFF.

The chain couples TRBV5-5 to TRBJ2-7; tentative D call: TRBD1 (7 bases). CDR1 SGHKS and CDR2 YYEKEE come from the germline V gene (reference sequence). The V gene lost 4 bases and the J gene lost 6 bases, with 11 bases spanning the gap. The CDR3 consists of 12 residues. The CDR3 DNA is TGTGCCAGCAGCCCAGGGGGAGGCGAGCAGTACGTC. It is translated as CASSPGGGEQYV.

This clonotype was recorded at least ten times. The chain links TRBV3-1 to TRBJ1-5; a possible D gene is TRBD1 (6 bases). V lost 4 bases to trimming and J lost 1 base, with 14 bases between them. The CDR3 covers 16 residues. Germline lookup yields CDR1 LGHDT and CDR2 YNNKEL (reference sequence). CDR3 residues: CASSLGQSTSNQPQHF. In DNA form, the CDR3 reads TGTGCCAGCAGCCTCGGACAGAGCACCAGCAATCAGCCCCAGCATTTT.

This clonotype was seen at least ten times. This chain joins TRBV4-3 and TRBJ2-1, with TRBD2 identical over 7 bases. With V trimmed by 4 bases and J by 3 bases, 3 bases remained unmatched. The CDR3 loop spans 14 amino acids. Germline assignment: CDR1 LGHNA and CDR2 YSLEER. The CDR3 nucleotides read TGCGCCAGCAGCCGGGGGGGGGGCTACAATGAGCAGTTCTTC. Translated, it gives CASSRGGGYNEQFF.

Comments on this clonotype: One base away lies a much larger clone, so this may be a sequencing read error. V usage is TRBV7-2 and J usage is TRBJ1-1; no clear D gene. Trimming took off 1 base at V and 5 bases at J, with 14 bases between the two ends. Germline V gives CDR1 SGHTA, CDR2 FQGNSA. The CDR3 sequence is 15 residues long. The CDR3 nucleotides read TGTGCCAGCAGCTTAGGGGCAATAAGGAAAACTGAAGCTTTCTTT. It specifies CASSLGAIRKTEAFF.

The gene calls are TRBV5-5 and TRBJ2-7; D uncertain. Germline loops: CDR1 SGHKS, CDR2 YYEKEE (reference sequence). V gave up 9 bases and J gave up 2 bases, with 15 bases separating them. This CDR3 region has 13 residues. The CDR3 nucleotides are TGTGCCATCGGCTTGGGTTCCCCCTACGAGCAGTACTTC. It yields the protein CAIGLGSPYEQYF.

This clonotype was seen ten or more times. DNA for the CDR3: TGTGCCAGCAGTTTACGGGGCTGGACGAGGGTTGAAGCTTTCTTT. This translates into CASSLRGWTRVEAFF. The gene calls are TRBV28 and TRBJ1-1; D perhaps matches TRBD1 (5 bases). The germline V gene has CDR1 MDHEN and CDR2 SYDVKM. There are 15 residues in the CDR3. Trimming pared 2 bases from V and 7 bases from J, leaving 17 bases between.

This clonotype was seen many times. The genes are TRBV6-4 and TRBJ2-1; the D is unclear. The germline V gene encodes CDR1 MRHNA and CDR2 SNTAGT. Trimming cost V 1 base and J 8 bases, with 21 bases left between them. The CDR3 has 17 residues. The CDR3 sequence: CASSDWPFSPVWDEQFF. The CDR3 bases are TGTGCCAGCAGTGACTGGCCCTTTTCTCCCGTGTGGGATGAGCAGTTCTTC.

The V and J genes are TRBV20-1 and TRBJ2-7; D is unclear. CDR3 size: 13 residues. Per germline, CDR1 DFQATT and CDR2 SNEGSKA (reference sequence). The CDR3 nucleotides are TGCTGCGCTGGCCAGGCCGCGGCCTACGAGCAGTACTTC. Translated: CCAGQAAAYEQYF.

This clonotype has at least ten counts. The rearrangement joins TRBV18 to TRBJ1-2; D is ambiguous. This CDR3 has 13 amino acids. From germline, CDR1 is KGHSH and CDR2 LQKENI. Trimming removed 6 bases from V and 5 bases from J, with 13 bases in between. DNA for the CDR3: TGTGCCAGCTCTACAGACATTTCTTATGGCTACACCTTC. Translated: CASSTDISYGYTF.

This clonotype was counted many times. V is TRBV10-3 and J is TRBJ2-1; D is uncertain. The length of the CDR3 is 16 residues. V was cut by 5 bases and J by 0 bases, with 14 bases left in between. CDR1 ENHRY and CDR2 SYGVKD come from the germline V gene. The CDR3 region is CAISWTDRSSYNEQFF. The CDR3 DNA follows: TGTGCCATCAGTTGGACCGACCGGAGCTCCTACAATGAGCAGTTCTTC.

This clonotype appeared many times. The V gene is TRBV20-1, the J gene TRBJ2-5; 11 bases fit TRBD2. Germline assignment: CDR1 DFQATT and CDR2 SNEGSKA (reference sequence). This CDR3 spans 15 amino acids. J lost 9 bases, V lost 6 bases, and 15 bases had no gene match. The DNA of the CDR3 is TGCAGTGCGGCTAGCGGGGGGCAAAGGTGGGGGGCCCAGTACTTC. It translates to CSAASGGQRWGAQYF.

The gene calls are TRBV5-6 and TRBJ2-1; no reliable D call. The ends were cut back, 8 bases at V and 6 bases at J, with 18 bases in the middle. Germline V gene sequence: CDR1 SGHDT, CDR2 YYEEEE. This CDR3 is built from 14 residues. CDR3: CARSPGRRCNEQFF. The CDR3 bases are TGTGCCAGGAGCCCCGGGCGCCGCTGCAATGAGCAGTTCTTC.

This clonotype appeared many times. The V and J genes are TRBV15 and TRBJ2-1; D is perhaps TRBD2 (6 bases). Per germline, CDR1 LNHNV and CDR2 YYDKDF (reference sequence). CDR3 length: 16 amino acids. Trimming removed 1 base from V and 1 base from J, with 11 bases in between. The chain's CDR3 is CATSRGLVGSYNEQFF. The CDR3, as DNA: TGTGCCACCAGCAGAGGACTAGTTGGTTCCTACAATGAGCAGTTCTTC.

In this sample, this clonotype turned up many times. The chain combines TRBV4-3 with TRBJ2-7, with 7 bases aligning to TRBD1. V lost 2 bases to trimming and J lost 6 bases; unmatched junction nucleotides: 7. CDR3 size: 14 residues. Germline CDR1 LGHNA, CDR2 YSLEER. The CDR3 loop reads CASSQIGTVGEQYF. DNA of the CDR3: TGCGCCAGCAGCCAAATCGGGACAGTCGGCGAGCAGTACTTC.

The table lists this clonotype with many counts. J is TRBJ2-1 and V is TRBV20-1; D gene uncertain. The V gene's germline CDR1 is DFQATT and CDR2 SNEGSKA (reference sequence). V shed 5 bases and J shed 8 bases, with 7 bases lying between them. This CDR3 has 10 amino acids. CDR3 nucleotide sequence: TGCAGTGCTCTAAACTATGAGCAGTTCTTC. Encoded protein: CSALNYEQFF.

This clonotype was counted at least ten times. V and J are TRBV6-5 and TRBJ1-4, with D perhaps matching TRBD1 (5 bases). Germline V gives CDR1 MNHEY, CDR2 SVGAGI. The CDR3 spans 15 residues. Trimming removed 0 bases at V and 10 bases at J, with 15 bases between. The CDR3: CASSYSIGQGGKLFF. The CDR3 DNA sequence: TGTGCCAGCAGTTACTCGATTGGGCAGGGCGGAAAACTGTTTTTT.